This T cell receptor beta chain was sequenced during a study of cytotoxic CD8 clonotypes in ibrutinib-treated CLL (dated by TCRdb to the early 2020s). Background for the entire study: In this cohort, 15 patients were treatment-naive and ten to eleven were relapsed/refractory, while about 17 had unmutated IGHV. Responses were partial in roughly 24 patients and complete in 2; after median 68 months follow-up, about 14 stayed in remission and about twelve progressed. Response samples were obtained after a median of 12 months of treatment, with a range of roughly 6 to 36 months. Patients were still on ibrutinib when every remission and progressive disease sample was collected. Of the 86 participants in the trial, 20 to 30 had longitudinal samples available. An average of 255,043 productive templates and approximately 90,000 productive rearrangements was obtained per sample. Cryopreserved peripheral blood mononuclear cells were obtained before treatment, at response, and at either sustained remission or disease progression.

On a MiSeq, deep resolution sequencing aimed for a depth between 1 in 1 million and 1 in 200,000 T cells, with each clonotype covered 10x on average. The immunoSEQ hsTCRB Kit was used to generate the TCR beta libraries. The paper's data handling went like this. The data were analyzed with ImmunoSEQ Analyzer and ImmunoSEQ Data Assistant, and V, D and J gene assignments followed IMGT definitions. Clonality, which ranges from 0 to 1, was calculated by subtracting the normalized Shannon entropy of productive rearrangement frequencies from one. Public clonotype analysis was restricted to overrepresented clonotypes comprising at least 0.05% of each patient's repertoire. Thirteen repertoires from age-matched healthy donors, obtained from immuneACCESS, served as clonality controls. This immuneACCESS table, as held by TCRdb, lists in-frame sequences with V and J called but not all clones. Of the missing ones, under half trace to an unresolved V gene in checked studies; the others have no known cause. The V and J calls and the clone size are those of that table, but D and trimming were determined from the DNA. This sample has about 130,000 clones in its table, and 79% of those were observed once. Roughly 13% of the sample rests with the top ten.

As regards this clone: It lacks a known antigen. The record has no base qualities; no much larger clone is one base away.

This specimen's time point label, interpreted: about a year on ibrutinib. Roughly 1.9 micrograms of genomic DNA were extracted from cryopreserved PBMCs for TCR beta library preparation. Longitudinal blood samples from CLL patients on ibrutinib monotherapy underwent high-throughput TCR beta sequencing. The patients took part in an open-label, single-center phase 2 trial of ibrutinib monotherapy. At the junction V is shortened by 6 bases and J by 6 bases, with 5 bases in between. According to the germline V gene (reference sequence), CDR1 reads MNHNY and CDR2 reads SVGAGI. Reading from cysteine to phenylalanine, the CDR3 counts 11 amino acids. The only DNA kept is the CDR3, 33 bases in frame from the first base. Findings and caveats that apply to the study as a whole: At ibrutinib response clonality went up, during sustained remission it held steady, and at progression it dropped back toward baseline. Public clonotypes were rare and either shrank or stayed stable during treatment, and the rise in clonality at ibrutinib response reflected expansion of private clonotypes. Baseline clonality was found to be higher than that of age-matched healthy donors and was strongly correlated with circulating CD8+ T-cell counts. Sampling times were not matched between sustained-remission and progressing patients, and lymph node repertoires were not studied.

The rearrangement combines TRBV6-6 with TRBJ2-2; the D gene is unclear. The sample consisted of PBMCs, taken after 12 months of ibrutinib treatment. This TCR was recovered from a human donor with chronic lymphocytic leukemia. CDR3 reads: CASRVAGELFF. In nucleotides, the sequence is TGTGCCAGCAGGGTCGCCGGGGAGCTGTTTTTT.